Given below is one T cell receptor beta chain in context. Enrolled during active infection, Seattle patients were then followed longitudinally. In the original workflow: Nucleated cell counts were estimated from reference gene primer amplification. Clones were sequenced by immunoSEQ multiplex PCR, and TCRdb holds only the in-frame ones, with some missing. V and J calls and clone size are given by that table; D and trimming were obtained from the DNA. The profile covers 150,000 to 200,000 clones, with just under 90% appearing a single time and about an eighth taken by the ten largest. The sample belongs to a study of blood T cell repertoires in COVID-19. Study background: Collection of acute and convalescent COVID-19 samples took place in the United States, Italy and Spain. T cells, B-cell-depleted T cells, or PBMCs supplied cDNA or gDNA.

The CDR3 spans 18 residues. Trimming at V came to 6 bases and at J to 8 bases, leaving 15 bases not matched to a gene. Germline V gene data show CDR1 as MGHRA and CDR2 as YSYEKL. V and J are TRBV4-1 and TRBJ2-1, with 14 nucleotides matching TRBD2. The TCR sequence derives from a woman aged 70-85 years with COVID-19, enrolled during active disease. Material: peripheral blood. Written as DNA, the CDR3 is TGCGCCAGCAGACGGTCACGACTAGCGGGAGGGCCGTGGTATGAGCAGTTCTTC. This encodes CASRRSRLAGGPWYEQFF.